Each of the 17 T cell receptor beta chains below was sequenced from the same sample in a study of T cells in localized non-small cell lung cancer. Produced via immunoSEQ multiplex PCR; TCRdb's table is partial and in-frame only. The sample has 45,000 to 60,000 clones, about 80% seen once; the top ten hold roughly 21%. Sequences were derived from peripheral blood, sampled before any cancer treatment. The source of these receptors is a female donor older than 55 with stage II squamous cell lung carcinoma.

The chain employs TRBV11-2 and TRBJ2-1; a possible D gene is TRBD2 (6 bases). The CDR3 is 14 residues long. Germline CDR1 reads SGHAT; CDR2 reads FQNNGV. Trimming removed 1 base from V and 7 bases from J, with 11 bases in between. The CDR3, as DNA: TGTGCCAGCAGCTTAGGGGGGGTGAGGAATGAGCAGTTCTTC. This translates into CASSLGGVRNEQFF.

The chain joins TRBV6-1 to TRBJ1-1, with D unclear. The V gene lost 3 bases and the J gene lost 11 bases, with 16 bases spanning the gap. The CDR3 is 13 residues long. Germline CDR1 and CDR2: MNHNS and SASEGT. CDR3 nucleotides: TGTGCCAGCAGTGACCCTAGGACCACTGGGGCTTTCTTT. It specifies CASSDPRTTGAFF.

The chain joins TRBV7-5 to TRBJ2-1. TRBV7-5 represents a pseudogene. The CDR3 runs to 13 residues. In DNA, the CDR3 is TGTGCCAGAAGCTTACAGGAGTACAATGAGCAGTTCTTC. Its protein product is CARSLQEYNEQFF.

The chain has TRBV19 and TRBJ2-6; possible D gene TRBD1, 6 bases. CDR3 length equals 15 residues. V dropped 11 bases and J dropped 0 bases, with 14 bases sitting between them. Germline CDR1 and CDR2: LNHDA and SQIVND (reference sequence). CDR3 residues: CAVKPDSSGANVLTF. CDR3 bases: TGTGCCGTAAAACCGGACAGCTCTGGGGCCAACGTCCTGACTTTC. Complete variable domain (other parts from reference TRBV19 and TRBJ2-6): DGGITQSPKYLFRKEGQNVTLSCEQNLNHDAMYWYRQDPGQGLRLIYYSQIVNDFQKGDIAEGYSVSREKKESFPLTVTSAQKNPTAFYLCAVKPDSSGANVLTFGAGSRLTVL.

The chain links TRBV6-6 to TRBJ1-1; possibly TRBD1 for D (5 bases). The CDR3 contains 13 residues. Germline V gives CDR1 MNHNY, CDR2 SVGAGI (reference sequence). The ends were cut back, 5 bases at V and 6 bases at J, with 13 bases in the middle. The CDR3 protein is CASSLNQGAEAFF. DNA of the CDR3: TGTGCCAGCAGTCTAAATCAGGGCGCTGAAGCTTTCTTT.

The chain has TRBV5-6 and TRBJ1-2, with 10 bases identical to TRBD1. Germline CDR1 and CDR2: SGHDT and YYEEEE. V lost 3 bases to trimming and J lost 4 bases; unmatched junction nucleotides: 3. The CDR3 consists of 14 residues. CDR3 in DNA: TGTGCCAGCAGCTGGGACAGGGGCGGCTATGGCTACACCTTC. Protein sequence: CASSWDRGGYGYTF. Complete variable domain (other parts from reference TRBV5-6 and TRBJ1-2): DAGVTQSPTHLIKTRGQQVTLRCSPKSGHDTVSWYQQALGQGPQFIFQYYEEEERQRGNFPDRFSGHQFPNYSSELNVNALLLGDSALYLCASSWDRGGYGYTFGSGTRLTVV.

The V gene is TRBV11-3, the J gene TRBJ1-1; tentatively, D is TRBD1 (6 bases). Germline CDR1 SGHNT, CDR2 YENEEA. Trimming left V 0 bases short and J 5 bases short, with 13 bases between. The CDR3 spans 15 residues. This chain's CDR3 is CASSLDGGPGTEAFF. In nucleotides, the CDR3 is TGTGCCAGCAGCTTAGACGGGGGGCCGGGGACTGAAGCTTTCTTT. Together with reference TRBV11-3 and TRBJ1-1, the CDR3 gives the full variable domain: EAGVVQSPRYKIIEKKQPVAFWCNPISGHNTLYWYLQNLGQGPELLIRYENEEAVDDSQLPKDRFSAERLKGVDSTLKIQPAELGDSAVYLCASSLDGGPGTEAFFGQGTRLTVV.

V gene TRBV5-1 combines with J gene TRBJ1-1; D gene unclear. Germline assignment: CDR1 SGHRS and CDR2 YFSETQ. Between the trimmed V and J ends, which lost 0 bases and 2 bases, there was a span of 8 bases. There are 14 residues in the CDR3. The chain's CDR3 is CASSLATLNTEAFF. The CDR3 DNA sequence: TGCGCCAGCAGCTTGGCCACCCTTAACACTGAAGCTTTCTTT.

The chain combines TRBV7-2 with TRBJ1-2; possibly TRBD1 for D (6 bases). This CDR3 is built from 13 residues. Trimming cost V 8 bases and J 8 bases, with 18 bases left between them. Germline V lookup: CDR1 SGHTA, CDR2 FQGNSA. Written as DNA, the CDR3 is TGTGCCAGCTTAACCGGGGGGGCTGGAGGCTACACCTTC. This translates into CASLTGGAGGYTF.

This chain connects TRBV5-1 to TRBJ1-1; no reliable D call. Per the germline V gene, CDR1 is SGHRS and CDR2 is YFSETQ. With 0 bases removed from V and 0 bases from J, the gap between germline ends came to 15 bases. The CDR3 covers 17 residues. The CDR3 is CASSLAGGSRVNTEAFF. CDR3 DNA sequence: TGCGCCAGCAGCTTGGCAGGAGGGAGCCGTGTGAACACTGAAGCTTTCTTT.

The J gene is TRBJ2-7, the V gene TRBV18, with TRBD2 matching over 9 bases. V shed 2 bases and J 2 bases; nucleotides not matched to a gene: 7. The germline CDR1 and CDR2 sequences are KGHSH and LQKENI. The CDR3 length is 16 residues. The CDR3 sequence is CASSPGELAGTYEQYF. The CDR3 DNA is TGTGCCAGCTCACCAGGAGAGCTAGCGGGGACCTACGAGCAGTACTTC. The whole variable domain, remainder taken from reference TRBV18 and TRBJ2-7, is NAGVMQNPRHLVRRRGQEARLRCSPMKGHSHVYWYRQLPEEGLKFMVYLQKENIIDESGMPKERFSAEFPKEGPSILRIQQVVRGDSAAYFCASSPGELAGTYEQYFGPGTRLTVT.

The J gene is TRBJ1-5, the V gene TRBV7-2; weak D call: TRBD1 (6 bases). Germline V gene data show CDR1 as SGHTA and CDR2 as FQGNSA. The CDR3 loop spans 14 amino acids. V lost 4 bases and J 9 bases, leaving 16 bases between the germline ends. CDR3 sequence reads: CASSSRGGYGPQHF. CDR3 sequence (DNA): TGTGCCAGCAGCTCTAGGGGGGGCTATGGGCCCCAGCATTTT.

The genes are TRBV6-5 and TRBJ1-2; 8 nucleotides align to TRBD1. V dropped 6 bases and J dropped 7; count of bases not matched to a gene: 4. The CDR3 length is 12 residues. In germline, CDR1 is MNHEY, CDR2 SVGAGI. As DNA, the CDR3 is TGTGCCAGCAGGGACAGGGTCGGTGGCTACACCTTC. Amino acid sequence: CASRDRVGGYTF.

A single count supports this clone. This rearrangement joins TRBV6-4 to TRBJ1-1; D possibly corresponds to TRBD1 (6 bases). This CDR3 is 13 amino acids long. V was cut by 7 bases and J by 7 bases, with 16 bases left in between. Germline CDR1 and CDR2: MRHNA and SNTAGT. CDR3: CASKGGPGGEAFF. The CDR3 nucleotides read TGTGCCAGCAAGGGGGGACCGGGTGGTGAAGCTTTCTTT.

In its sample, this clone was seen once. V usage is TRBV5-1 and J usage is TRBJ2-1, with 12 bases lining up with TRBD1. The J segment lost 10 bases and the V segment lost 3 bases, leaving 17 bases of the junction unmatched. The CDR3 is 18 residues long. Germline lookup yields CDR1 SGHRS and CDR2 YFSETQ. DNA for the CDR3: TGCGCCAGCAGCTCCTCGGGGACAGGGGGCCCACAGATCCGGGAGCAGTTCTTC. It translates to CASSSSGTGGPQIREQFF.

V is TRBV30 and J is TRBJ1-5; 7 bases fit TRBD1. The CDR3 extends over 14 amino acids. Germline V gene lookup returns CDR1 GTSNPN and CDR2 SVGIG (reference sequence). V shed 3 bases, J shed 2 bases, and the junction held 4 bases outside the gene matches. The CDR3 region is CAWRKGTGNQPQHF. CDR3 bases: TGTGCCTGGAGGAAAGGGACAGGCAATCAGCCCCAGCATTTT.

The chain recombines TRBV11-3 with TRBJ1-6; D uncertain. Germline CDR1 reads SGHNT; CDR2 reads YENEEA. The CDR3 runs 13 residues. V lost 5 bases to trimming and J lost 6 bases, with 8 bases between them. The CDR3 DNA sequence: TGTGCCAGCAGCCCGGGCCCTAATTCACCCCTCCACTTT. Encoded protein: CASSPGPNSPLHF.